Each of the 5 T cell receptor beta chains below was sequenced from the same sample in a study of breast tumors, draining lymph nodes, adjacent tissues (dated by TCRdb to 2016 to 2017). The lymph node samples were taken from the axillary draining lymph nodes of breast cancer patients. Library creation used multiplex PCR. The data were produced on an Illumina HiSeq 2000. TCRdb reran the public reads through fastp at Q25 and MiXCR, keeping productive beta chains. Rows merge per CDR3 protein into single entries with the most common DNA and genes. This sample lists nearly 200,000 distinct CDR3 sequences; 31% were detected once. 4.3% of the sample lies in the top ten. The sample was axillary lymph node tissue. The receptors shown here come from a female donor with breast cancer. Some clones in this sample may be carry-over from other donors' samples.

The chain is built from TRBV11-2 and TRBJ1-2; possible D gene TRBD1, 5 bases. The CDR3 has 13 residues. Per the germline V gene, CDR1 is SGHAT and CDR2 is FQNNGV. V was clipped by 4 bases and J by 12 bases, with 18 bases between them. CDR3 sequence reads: CASSSQGSSGNTF. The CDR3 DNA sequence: TGTGCCAGCAGCTCCCAGGGCTCCTCTGGAAACACCTTC.

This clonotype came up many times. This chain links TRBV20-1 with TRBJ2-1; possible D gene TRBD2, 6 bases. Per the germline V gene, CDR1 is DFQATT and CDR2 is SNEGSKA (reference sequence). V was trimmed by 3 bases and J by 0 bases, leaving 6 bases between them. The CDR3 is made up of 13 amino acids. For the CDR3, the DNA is TGCAGTGCTAGCGGGAGCTCCTACAATGAGCAGTTCTTC. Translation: CSASGSSYNEQFF.

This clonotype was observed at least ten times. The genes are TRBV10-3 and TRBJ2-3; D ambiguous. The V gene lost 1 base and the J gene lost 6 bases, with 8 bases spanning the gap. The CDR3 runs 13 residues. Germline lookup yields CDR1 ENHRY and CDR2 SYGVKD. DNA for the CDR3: TGTGCCATCAGTGAGTTAAGTGGGGATACGCAGTATTTT. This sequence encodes CAISELSGDTQYF.

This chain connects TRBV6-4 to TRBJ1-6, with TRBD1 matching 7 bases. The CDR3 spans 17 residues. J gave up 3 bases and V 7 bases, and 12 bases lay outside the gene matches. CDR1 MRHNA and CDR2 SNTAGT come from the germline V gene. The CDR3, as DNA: TGTGCCAGCATTGAAAGGGGGCTCCGAGACTATAATTCACCCCTCCACTTT. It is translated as CASIERGLRDYNSPLHF.

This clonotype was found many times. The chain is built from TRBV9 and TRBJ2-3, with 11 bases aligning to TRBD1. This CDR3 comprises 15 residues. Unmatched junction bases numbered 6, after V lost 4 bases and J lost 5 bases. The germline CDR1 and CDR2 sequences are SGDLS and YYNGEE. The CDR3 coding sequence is TGTGCCAGCAGCTCCGGACAGGGGGCAGTAGATACGCAGTATTTT. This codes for CASSSGQGAVDTQYF.